These 30 T cell receptor beta chains originate from one sample sequenced in a study of blood T cells in healthy people across ages. Then a second PCR, running about 7 to 11 cycles, was carried out with a sample-barcoded 5' primer and a J-beta primer mix. TCRdb used MiXCR to reprocess the 5' RACE reads, holding one entry per CDR3 protein. The sample lists nearly 800,000 distinct CDR3 sequences, approximately 25% occurring once. These data were also reused for a study on T cells of mothers and their children.

The sequencing input was blood. These receptors all stem from a boy aged 5-17 years in good health.

This chain uses TRBV7-2 with TRBJ2-1, with a tentative D call TRBD1 (5 bases). Germline lookup yields CDR1 SGHTA and CDR2 FQGNSA. V lost 4 bases, J lost 6 bases, and 16 bases lay in between. The CDR3 extends over 15 amino acids. The chain's CDR3 is CASSYVAGLANEQFF. The DNA of the CDR3 is TGTGCCAGCAGCTATGTGGCAGGGTTGGCCAATGAGCAGTTCTTC.

This clonotype was detected only a few times. The chain links TRBV12-3 or TRBV12-4 to TRBJ1-6; tentative D call: TRBD1 (5 bases). Trimming took off 6 bases at V and 2 bases at J, with 14 bases between the two ends. The CDR3 has 16 residues. In DNA form, the CDR3 reads TGTGCCAGCAGACCCAGGGCGAGCGCCTATAATTCACCCCTCCACTTT. Its protein product is CASRPRASAYNSPLHF.

This clonotype has only a few counts. The V and J genes are TRBV4-3 and TRBJ2-7, with 13 bases fitting TRBD2. Germline V gene data show CDR1 as LGHNA and CDR2 as YSLEER. V was clipped by 3 bases and J by 2 bases; unmatched bases: 4. There are 16 residues in the CDR3. In nucleotides, the CDR3 is TGCGCCAGCAGCCAGGGGACTAGCGGGGCGCCCTACGAGCAGTACTTC. This translates into CASSQGTSGAPYEQYF.

The chain employs TRBV6-5 and TRBJ2-2; D is uncertain. The CDR3 covers 13 residues. From germline, CDR1 is MNHEY and CDR2 SVGAGI. Trimming removed 5 bases at V and 5 bases at J, with 9 bases between. The CDR3: CASSNSQTGELFF. Here the CDR3 DNA reads TGTGCCAGCAGTAACAGTCAAACCGGGGAGCTGTTTTTT.

This clonotype has more than one count but fewer than ten. This chain connects TRBV6-2 or TRBV6-3 to TRBJ2-7, with D possibly matching TRBD1 (6 bases). The end of the DNA aligns better with TRBJ2-5, so the J call may be wrong. Looked up from germline, CDR1 is MNHEY and CDR2 is SVGEGT. The CDR3 extends over 11 amino acids. In DNA, the CDR3 is TGTGCCAGCAACCAGGGGAAGACCCAGTACTTC. It translates to CASNQGKTQYF.

The sample holds a few counts of this clonotype. This chain connects TRBV6-5 to TRBJ1-5; 7 nucleotides align to TRBD1. The CDR3 sequence is 15 residues long. V shed 4 bases, J shed 0 bases, and the junction held 3 bases outside the gene matches. Germline V gene sequence: CDR1 MNHEY, CDR2 SVGAGI. The chain's CDR3 is CASSSTGNSNQPQHF. The DNA of the CDR3 is TGTGCCAGCAGTTCGACAGGGAATAGCAATCAGCCCCAGCATTTT.

The sample holds a few counts of this clonotype. V gene TRBV5-5 combines with J gene TRBJ2-2, with D possibly matching TRBD2 (6 bases). The CDR3 has 14 amino acids. The germline gives CDR1 SGHKS, CDR2 YYEKEE (reference sequence). V lost 6 bases and J 0 bases, leaving 9 bases between the germline ends. This chain's CDR3 is CASTRDPNTGELFF. CDR3 nucleotide sequence: TGTGCCAGCACGCGGGACCCGAACACCGGGGAGCTGTTTTTT.

The count of this clonotype is one. The chain recombines TRBV7-9 with TRBJ2-7, with D possibly being TRBD1 (5 bases). CDR1 and CDR2 from the germline V gene are SEHNR and FQNEAQ (reference sequence). The CDR3 has 18 amino acids. Trimming left V 4 bases short and J 0 bases short, with 22 bases between. The CDR3 sequence: CASSSPRVIDSVSYEQYF. The CDR3 DNA follows: TGTGCCAGCAGCTCCCCTAGAGTTATAGACAGCGTCTCCTACGAGCAGTACTTC.

The table lists this clonotype with a few counts. The chain combines TRBV12-3 or TRBV12-4 with TRBJ1-1; maybe TRBD1 (6 bases). This CDR3 has 16 residues. V was pared by 7 bases and J by 0 bases, with 18 bases between. For the CDR3, the DNA is TGTGCCAGCACCCAAATGGGGGGCTCTGTGAACACTGAAGCTTTCTTT. Protein sequence: CASTQMGGSVNTEAFF.

This clonotype occurred a few times. The CDR3 DNA reads TGTGCCAGCAGTTCGGACCGGGACAGGGGTGGCTACACCTTC. Its translation is CASSSDRDRGGYTF. The chain is built from TRBV12-3 or TRBV12-4 and TRBJ1-2, with 10 bases lining up with TRBD1. Unmatched junction bases numbered 6, after V lost 4 bases and J lost 7 bases. The CDR3 totals 14 residues.

The chain couples TRBV21-1 to TRBJ1-2; TRBD1 reflects the table's D call only, with no check against the DNA. TRBV21-1 is an annotated pseudogene. The CDR3 extends over 19 amino acids. The CDR3 reads CASSKGFRTGTGGNYGYTF. The DNA of the CDR3 is TGTGCCAGCAGCAAAGGATTTCGTACCGGGACAGGGGGAAACTATGGCTACACCTTC.

This clonotype was picked up a small number of times. The CDR3 region is CASSRTIGSGGNNEQFF. CDR3 sequence (DNA): TGTGCCAGTAGTAGGACGATCGGTAGCGGGGGAAACAATGAGCAGTTCTTC. The chain employs TRBV19 and TRBJ2-1; 9 nucleotides line up with TRBD2. The CDR3 has 17 residues. Germline trimming cut 4 bases from V and 5 bases from J; bases unmatched to any gene: 12. CDR1 and CDR2 from the germline V gene are LNHDA and SQIVND (reference sequence).

V is TRBV6-1 and J is TRBJ2-2; D is undetermined. Looked up from germline, CDR1 is MNHNS and CDR2 is SASEGT. Trimming removed 4 bases from V and 1 base from J, with 7 bases in between. This CDR3 has 14 amino acids. This CDR3 reads CASSVGLNTGELFF. Here the CDR3 DNA reads TGTGCCAGCAGTGTGGGTTTGAACACCGGGGAGCTGTTTTTT.

The chain combines TRBV28 with TRBJ1-4; D unresolved. The CDR3 has 15 residues. Germline CDR1 MDHEN, CDR2 SYDVKM. Trimming stripped 1 base from V and 0 bases from J, with 6 bases between. This chain's CDR3 is CASSLSATTNEKLFF. CDR3 DNA: TGTGCCAGCAGTTTATCCGCAACAACTAATGAAAAACTGTTTTTT.

This clonotype was counted a few times. This CDR3 reads CASSAEYQGYKQYF. CDR3 DNA sequence: TGTGCCAGCAGCGCAGAGTACCAGGGGTATAAGCAGTACTTC. This chain links TRBV7-8 with TRBJ2-7, with a tentative D call TRBD1 (6 bases). This CDR3 contains 14 residues. Trimming left V 5 bases short and J 8 bases short, with 19 bases between. Germline CDR1 and CDR2: SGHVS and FQNEAQ.

This clonotype was picked up a small number of times. The V call is TRBV28, the J call TRBJ2-7, with 11 bases matching TRBD1. CDR1 is MDHEN, CDR2 SYDVKM, per germline. After removal of 8 bases from V and 0 bases from J, the junction contained 9 bases not matched to a gene. The CDR3 covers 16 residues. The CDR3 nucleotides are TGTGCCAGCCGTACAGCCGGGACAGGGGGCTCCTACGAGCAGTACTTC. Amino acids: CASRTAGTGGSYEQYF.

The V gene is TRBV6-1, the J gene TRBJ2-5, with D possibly TRBD1 on 6 matching bases. The CDR3 covers 15 residues. Trimming shortened V by 5 bases and J by 2 bases, and 15 bases separated the two germline ends. Germline CDR1 MNHNS, CDR2 SASEGT. CDR3 residues: CASSQGPAVQETQYF. The CDR3, as DNA: TGTGCCAGCAGTCAGGGGCCGGCTGTACAAGAGACCCAGTACTTC.

This clonotype has only a few counts. The chain is built from TRBV10-3 and TRBJ2-7; 7 bases are shared with TRBD1. J gave up 1 base and V 6 bases, and 9 bases lay outside the gene matches. This CDR3 has 15 residues. The germline gives CDR1 ENHRY, CDR2 SYGVKD. CDR3 nucleotides: TGTGCCATCAGGTCCGGGACAGTTCTTTCCTACGAGCAGTACTTC. Protein: CAIRSGTVLSYEQYF.

Of note for this clonotype: One junction end disagrees with the germline gene, perhaps due to a read error. The chain links TRBV7-8 to TRBJ1-1; D not resolved. The CDR3 is 16 residues long. Germline CDR1 SGHVS, CDR2 FQNEAQ. The CDR3 DNA follows: TGTGCCAGCAGCTTAGCATATCGGCCGATAAACACTGACGCTTTCTTT. Translating it yields CASSLAYRPINTDAFF.

The chain recombines TRBV4-1 with TRBJ2-5, with D perhaps given as TRBD1 or TRBD2 (5 bases each). Germline V gene data show CDR1 as MGHRA and CDR2 as YSYEKL. This CDR3 region has 14 residues. V lost 0 bases and J 5 bases, leaving 10 bases between the germline ends. CDR3 protein: CASSQDLGAETQYF. CDR3 DNA sequence: TGCGCCAGCAGCCAAGATCTCGGGGCGGAGACCCAGTACTTC.

The chain carries TRBV6-2 or TRBV6-3 and TRBJ2-3; 11 bases agree with TRBD2. Germline CDR1 and CDR2: MNHEY and SVGEGT. CDR3 length: 21 amino acids. Unmatched junction bases numbered 22, after V lost 0 bases and J lost 8 bases. In DNA, the CDR3 is TGTGCCAGCAGTTACTCGACGTCCACAGTTAGCGGGAGGGTACACGGGAGTACGCAGTATTTT. Amino acids: CASSYSTSTVSGRVHGSTQYF.

There are a few counts of this clonotype. V is TRBV6-5 and J is TRBJ2-5; perhaps TRBD1 as D (6 bases). Trimming left V 2 bases short and J 2 bases short, with 15 bases between. Germline V lookup: CDR1 MNHEY, CDR2 SVGAGI. CDR3 length: 16 amino acids. The CDR3 DNA is TGTGCCAGCAGTTACGGGCCCAGGGGCGGTCAAGAGACCCAGTACTTC. It translates to CASSYGPRGGQETQYF.

This clonotype has only a few counts. The J gene is TRBJ2-2, the V gene TRBV10-3, with D perhaps given as TRBD1 or TRBD2 (5 bases each). Trimming removed 3 bases at V and 0 bases at J, with 11 bases between. In germline, CDR1 is ENHRY, CDR2 SYGVKD. The CDR3 totals 16 residues. The CDR3 here is CAISDPGRANTGELFF. In nucleotides, the CDR3 is TGTGCCATCAGTGATCCGGGACGAGCGAACACCGGGGAGCTGTTTTTT.

CDR3 amino acids: CSAQGSGTTNYNEQFF. In nucleotides, the CDR3 is TGCAGTGCCCAGGGTAGCGGGACCACAAATTACAATGAGCAGTTCTTC. V gene TRBV20-1 combines with J gene TRBJ2-1, with 8 bases aligning to TRBD2. Germline trimming cut 6 bases from V and 4 bases from J; bases unmatched to any gene: 14. The CDR3 runs 16 residues. Per the germline V gene, CDR1 is DFQATT and CDR2 is SNEGSKA (reference sequence).

This CDR3 is CATRLGGGYNEQFF. CDR3 nucleotide sequence: TGTGCCACCAGACTAGGGGGCGGCTACAATGAGCAGTTCTTC. The V and J genes are TRBV14 and TRBJ2-1, with D perhaps matching TRBD1 (7 bases). Germline V gives CDR1 SGHDN, CDR2 FVKESK. V was trimmed by 10 bases and J by 3 bases, leaving 16 bases between them. The CDR3 contains 14 residues.

There are a few counts of this clonotype. J is TRBJ2-1 and V is TRBV11-3; D might be TRBD2 (7 bases). The V gene lost 1 base and the J gene lost 4 bases, with 20 bases spanning the gap. CDR1 is SGHNT, CDR2 YENEEA, per germline. The CDR3 has 18 residues. CDR3 residues: CASSLGYRGAVEYNEQFF. Here the CDR3 DNA reads TGTGCCAGCAGCTTAGGGTATCGGGGGGCGGTCGAGTACAATGAGCAGTTCTTC.

V and J are TRBV5-1 and TRBJ2-5, with unresolved D. CDR3 length: 15 amino acids. V was clipped by 3 bases and J by 1 base, with 13 bases between them. Germline CDR1 is SGHRS and CDR2 is YFSETQ. The CDR3 DNA is TGCGCCAGCAGCTCGACCGTAGTGCCCCAAGAGACCCAGTACTTC. This translates into CASSSTVVPQETQYF.

V usage is TRBV2 and J usage is TRBJ1-1, with D possibly TRBD1 on 6 matching bases. The CDR3 has 16 amino acids. Germline V gives CDR1 SNHLY, CDR2 FYNNEI. V shed 7 bases and J shed 4 bases, with 22 bases lying between them. In DNA form, the CDR3 reads TGTGCCAGCAAGGACGAATTGTTTGGGGGCGGCACTGAAGCTTTCTTT. Residues: CASKDELFGGGTEAFF.

This clonotype was seen a handful of times. The rearrangement joins TRBV6-5 to TRBJ2-7; D is possibly TRBD2 (6 bases). Trimming took 3 bases from V and 4 from J, leaving 16 bases between them. The germline CDR1 and CDR2 sequences are MNHEY and SVGAGI. This CDR3 region has 15 residues. CDR3 bases: TGTGCCAGCAGTTATCGGAGGGTTAGCTTATACGAGCAGTACTTC. Protein product: CASSYRRVSLYEQYF.

This clonotype was counted a few times. This chain links TRBV19 with TRBJ1-5; unclear D gene. Per germline, CDR1 LNHDA and CDR2 SQIVND (reference sequence). With 5 bases removed from V and 2 bases from J, the gap between germline ends came to 13 bases. CDR3 length: 15 residues. The CDR3 nucleotides are TGTGCCAGTAGTCGCGGGGTGAGGGGCAATCAGCCCCAGCATTTT. Translating gives CASSRGVRGNQPQHF.